This T cell receptor (beta chain) is drawn from a study of T cell responses to AZD1222 COVID-19 vaccine. A single count supports this clone. The antigen is not known. Combined were second doses at about 4 or about 12 weeks. The length of the CDR3 is 13 residues. Per the germline V gene, CDR1 is SGHNT and CDR2 is YYREEE (reference sequence). V was pared by 4 bases and J by 4 bases, with 11 bases between. The assay was immunoSEQ multiplex PCR, and TCRdb's table has in-frame clones only and misses some. The data hold 250,000 to 300,000 clones, with around 93% observed a single time. Study outcomes and limitations: Only a handful of AZD1222 recipients, several in all, had baseline seropositivity. Among spike-specific TCRs, nearly half reportedly target unmutated variant regions. Possibly, clonal diversity was underestimated; donors were largely white British and included more females.

V gene TRBV5-4 combines with J gene TRBJ2-5; D may be TRBD1 or TRBD2 (5 bases each). This sequence originates from an adult who received the AZD1222 COVID-19 vaccine. This material consisted of peripheral blood, taken 28 days after the second AZD1222 dose. The CDR3: CASSERGAETQYF. CDR3 bases: TGTGCCAGCAGCGAAAGGGGAGCAGAGACCCAGTACTTC.